This paragraph reports one TCR beta chain. Its antigen remains unidentified. None of the donors, who were healthy HIV-negative adults, had recently had acute infections or vaccinations. When samples were unsorted, about 90 million PBMCs were used for genomic DNA. The record originates from a study of shared clonotypes between healthy human individuals. Study-level findings and limits: Investigators expected sequencing depth to affect clonotype sharing among donors.

Amplification in unsorted PBMC replicate PCRs started from about 320 ng DNA, which equals roughly 27,000 T cell genomes. Assay used: immunoSEQ multiplex PCR; TCRdb lists only in-frame clones, some missing. The data show some 450,000 clones, with over 60% seen just once and approximately 12% held by the top ten. The sequencing sample was made of PBMCs. This TCR was recovered from a woman in her forties in good health. Some clones in this sample may be carry-over from other donors' samples.

The CDR3 here is CASTGSGSRTTPYEQYF. The CDR3 coding sequence is TGTGCCAGCACCGGCAGCGGGTCGAGGACAACACCCTACGAGCAGTACTTC. The genes are TRBV28 and TRBJ2-7, with D tentatively TRBD2 (6 bases). The V end lost 7 bases, the J end lost 2 bases, and 24 bases lay between the germline ends. The length of the CDR3 is 17 residues. In germline, CDR1 is MDHEN, CDR2 SYDVKM.